This section outlines one TCR beta chain sequence together with its context. The junction departs from the called germline gene at one end, perhaps through a read error. This sample stems from a study of shared clonotypes between healthy human individuals. About the study: Researchers drew samples from a couple of women and a few men aged 18 to 49. Donors had three CD4 naive, three CD4 memory, two CD8 naive and one CD8 memory plate apiece.

CDR3 size: 15 residues. Germline V lookup: CDR1 SNHLY, CDR2 FYNNEI. The data were produced by immunoSEQ multiplex PCR, yet TCRdb's version contains in-frame clones alone and is incomplete. This table has around 2.5 million clones, 80% to 95% appearing once. The chain uses TRBV2 and TRBJ1-1, with D hard to call. The receptor was derived from a young man in good health. Some clones in this sample may be carry-over from other donors' samples. The material sequenced was naive CD4+ T cells from PBMCs. Subset in this sample: CD45RA+ positively selected. The CDR3 protein is CASREGEGRNTEAFF. CDR3 sequence (DNA): TGTGCCAGCAGGGAAGGTGAAGGGCGAAACACTGAAGCTTTCTTT.